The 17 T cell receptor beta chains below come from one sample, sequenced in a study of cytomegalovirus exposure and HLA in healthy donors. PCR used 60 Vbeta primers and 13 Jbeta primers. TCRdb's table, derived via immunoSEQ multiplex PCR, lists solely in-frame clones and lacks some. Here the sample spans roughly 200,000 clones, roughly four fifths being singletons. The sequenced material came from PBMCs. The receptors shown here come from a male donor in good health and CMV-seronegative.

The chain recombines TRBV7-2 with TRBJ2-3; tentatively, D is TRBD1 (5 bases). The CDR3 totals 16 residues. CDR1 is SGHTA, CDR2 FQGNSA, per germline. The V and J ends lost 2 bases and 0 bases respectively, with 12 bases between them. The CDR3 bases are TGTGCCAGCAGCTTAAGCAGGGCCTCTAGCACAGATACGCAGTATTTT. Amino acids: CASSLSRASSTDTQYF.

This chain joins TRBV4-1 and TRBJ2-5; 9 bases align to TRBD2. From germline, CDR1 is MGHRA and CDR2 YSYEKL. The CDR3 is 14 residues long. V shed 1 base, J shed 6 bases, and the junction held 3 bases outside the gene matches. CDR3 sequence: CASSQGSSGKTQYF. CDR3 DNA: TGCGCCAGCAGCCAAGGGTCTAGCGGGAAGACCCAGTACTTC.

The CDR3 DNA follows: TGTGCCAGCAGTCCAGGAGGCACTGCGGGAAACACCATATATTTT. Translated: CASSPGGTAGNTIYF. V and J are TRBV6-5 and TRBJ1-3; D ambiguous. CDR3 length equals 15 residues. CDR1 and CDR2 from the germline V gene are MNHEY and SVGAGI. Trimming stripped 5 bases from V and 4 bases from J, with 15 bases between.

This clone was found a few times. This chain's CDR3 is CASSLSGQGNTIYF. DNA for the CDR3: TGTGCCAGCAGCTTAAGCGGGCAGGGAAACACCATATATTTT. The V and J genes are TRBV7-9 and TRBJ1-3; D gene ambiguous. Germline V gene sequence: CDR1 SEHNR, CDR2 FQNEAQ (reference sequence). V lost 2 bases and J lost 4, with 9 bases in between. The CDR3 has 14 residues. The full variable domain, with the rest looked up from reference TRBV7-9 and TRBJ1-3, is DTGVSQNPRHKITKRGQNVTFRCDPISEHNRLYWYRQTLGQGPEFLTYFQNEAQLEKSRLLSDRFSAERPKGSFSTLEIQRTEQGDSAMYLCASSLSGQGNTIYFGEGSWLTVV.

The CDR3 protein is CASSLMGQGTSYEQYF. The CDR3 nucleotides read TGTGCCAGCAGTCTGATGGGACAGGGGACCTCCTACGAGCAGTACTTC. V usage is TRBV28 and J usage is TRBJ2-7, with 10 bases matching TRBD1. Germline lookup yields CDR1 MDHEN and CDR2 SYDVKM. V lost 5 bases to trimming and J lost 0 bases; unmatched junction nucleotides: 7. The CDR3 is 16 amino acids. The full variable domain, completed using reference TRBV28 and TRBJ2-7, is DVKVTQSSRYLVKRTGEKVFLECVQDMDHENMFWYRQDPGLGLRLIYFSYDVKMKEKGDIPEGYSVSREKKERFSLILESASTNQTSMYLCASSLMGQGTSYEQYFGPGTRLTVT.

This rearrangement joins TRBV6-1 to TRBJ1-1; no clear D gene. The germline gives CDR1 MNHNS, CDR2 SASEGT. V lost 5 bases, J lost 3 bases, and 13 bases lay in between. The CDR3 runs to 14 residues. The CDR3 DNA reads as TGTGCCAGCAGTCCCGGTTTTAGTTACACTGAAGCTTTCTTT. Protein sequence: CASSPGFSYTEAFF.

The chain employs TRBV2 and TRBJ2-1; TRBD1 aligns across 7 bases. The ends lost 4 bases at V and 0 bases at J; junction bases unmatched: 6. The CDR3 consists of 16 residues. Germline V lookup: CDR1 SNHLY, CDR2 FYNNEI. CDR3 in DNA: TGTGCCAGCAGTGTCGTCGACAGGGCCTCCTACAATGAGCAGTTCTTC. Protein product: CASSVVDRASYNEQFF. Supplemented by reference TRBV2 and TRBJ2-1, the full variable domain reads EPEVTQTPSHQVTQMGQEVILRCVPISNHLYFYWYRQILGQKVEFLVSFYNNEISEKSEIFDDQFSVERPDGSNFTLKIRSTKLEDSAMYFCASSVVDRASYNEQFFGPGTRLTVL.

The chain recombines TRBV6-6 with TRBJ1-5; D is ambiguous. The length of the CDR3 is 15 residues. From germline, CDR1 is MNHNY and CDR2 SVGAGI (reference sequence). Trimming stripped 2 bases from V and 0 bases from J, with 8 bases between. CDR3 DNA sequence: TGTGCCAGCAGTTACCGCGGTGATAGCAATCAGCCCCAGCATTTT. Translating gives CASSYRGDSNQPQHF.

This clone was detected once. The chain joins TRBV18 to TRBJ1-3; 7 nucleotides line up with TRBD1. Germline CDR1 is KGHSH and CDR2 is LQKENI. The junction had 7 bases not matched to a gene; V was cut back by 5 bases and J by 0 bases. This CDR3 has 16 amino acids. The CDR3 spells CASSSGQSNSGNTIYF. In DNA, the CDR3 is TGTGCCAGCTCATCGGGACAGTCAAACTCTGGAAACACCATATATTTT.

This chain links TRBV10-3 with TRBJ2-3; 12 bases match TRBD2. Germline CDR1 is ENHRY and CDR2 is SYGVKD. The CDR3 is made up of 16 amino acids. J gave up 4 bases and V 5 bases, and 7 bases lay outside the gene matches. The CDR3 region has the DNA TGTGCCATCAGTAATCCTAGCGGGGGGGCCGCAGATACGCAGTATTTT. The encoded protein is CAISNPSGGAADTQYF.

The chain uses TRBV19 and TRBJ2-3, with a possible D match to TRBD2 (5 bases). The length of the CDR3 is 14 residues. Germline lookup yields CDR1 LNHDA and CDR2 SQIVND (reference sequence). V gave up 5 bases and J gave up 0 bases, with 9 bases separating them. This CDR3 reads CASSPTTSTDTQYF. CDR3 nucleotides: TGTGCCAGTAGTCCGACTACTAGCACAGATACGCAGTATTTT.

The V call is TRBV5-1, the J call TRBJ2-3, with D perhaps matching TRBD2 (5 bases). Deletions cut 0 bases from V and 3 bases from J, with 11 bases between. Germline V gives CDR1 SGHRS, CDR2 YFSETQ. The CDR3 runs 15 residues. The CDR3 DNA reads TGCGCCAGCAGCTTGGGGCTAAGAGGGACAGATACGCAGTATTTT. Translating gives CASSLGLRGTDTQYF.

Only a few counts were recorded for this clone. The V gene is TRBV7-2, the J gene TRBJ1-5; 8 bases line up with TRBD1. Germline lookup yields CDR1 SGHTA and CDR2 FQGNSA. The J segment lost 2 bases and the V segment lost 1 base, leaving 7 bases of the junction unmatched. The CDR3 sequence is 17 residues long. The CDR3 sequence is CASSLGGRGQGNQPQHF. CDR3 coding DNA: TGTGCCAGCAGCTTAGGGGGCAGGGGGCAGGGCAATCAGCCCCAGCATTTT.

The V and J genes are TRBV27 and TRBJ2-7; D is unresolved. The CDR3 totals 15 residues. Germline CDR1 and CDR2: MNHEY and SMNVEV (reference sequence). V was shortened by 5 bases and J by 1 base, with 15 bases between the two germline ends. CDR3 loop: CASSPSLPASYEQYF. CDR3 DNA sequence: TGTGCCAGCAGTCCCTCACTACCTGCGTCCTACGAGCAGTACTTC.

CDR3 in amino acids: CASSQQGSNQPQHF. In nucleotides, the CDR3 is TGTGCCAGTAGCCAGCAGGGTAGCAATCAGCCCCAGCATTTT. The chain carries TRBV19 and TRBJ1-5, with a tentative D call TRBD1 (5 bases). Per the germline V gene, CDR1 is LNHDA and CDR2 is SQIVND (reference sequence). Trimming took off 6 bases at V and 0 bases at J, with 9 bases between the two ends. The CDR3 consists of 14 residues.

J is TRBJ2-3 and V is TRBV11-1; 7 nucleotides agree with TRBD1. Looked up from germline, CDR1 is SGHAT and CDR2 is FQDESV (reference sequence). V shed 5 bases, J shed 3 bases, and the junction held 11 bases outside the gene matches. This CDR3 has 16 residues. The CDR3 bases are TGTGCCAGCAGCGACCCCACAGGGGTTGTTACAGATACGCAGTATTTT. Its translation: CASSDPTGVVTDTQYF.

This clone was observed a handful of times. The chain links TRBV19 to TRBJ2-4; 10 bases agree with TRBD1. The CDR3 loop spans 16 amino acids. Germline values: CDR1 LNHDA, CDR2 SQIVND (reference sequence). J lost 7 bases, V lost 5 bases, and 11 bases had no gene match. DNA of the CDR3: TGTGCCAGTAGTGTACCGTCCGGGACAGGGGTGAACATTCAGTACTTC. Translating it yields CASSVPSGTGVNIQYF.